Listed below are T cell receptor beta chains from one sample, sequenced in a study of blood T cell dynamics during melanoma immunotherapy. Sequencing was performed with immunoSEQ multiplex PCR; in TCRdb, only in-frame clones are kept and a portion is missing. The data show roughly 10,000 clones, with about 86% seen just once and 9.5% to 10% held by the top ten. Sample: blood, taken from a patient treated with checkpoint blockade. These receptors were taken from a human donor with melanoma. The CDR3 runs from the conserved cysteine through the conserved F or W. The D gene is left open where the match is weak. For some rows the clone size is stated as once, few or many, or as a class when expanded; others skip it.

TRBV14,.,.,TRBJ2-2,15,TGTGCCAGCAGCCGTCTAGGAGGGAACACCGGGGAGCTGTTTTTT,CASSRLGGNTGELFF
TRBV30,.,.,TRBJ1-2,14,TGTGCCTGGAAGTCCGGACCCCTGATATATGGCTACACCTTC,CAWKSGPLIYGYTF
TRBV11-2,TRBD2,.,TRBJ2-1,18,TGTGCCAGCAGCTTATTAGGTCTAGCGGGGGCCCCGAACAATGAGCAGTTCTTC,CASSLLGLAGAPNNEQFF
TRBV9,.,.,TRBJ2-7,14,TGTGCCAGCAGCGCCACAGGGCCCCCCTACGAGCAGTACTTC,CASSATGPPYEQYF
TRBV10-3,.,.,TRBJ2-3,18,TGTGCCATCAGTGAGTCGATGTCTAGCGCCTCTAGCACAGATACGCAGTATTTT,CAISESMSSASSTDTQYF
TRBV30,.,.,TRBJ1-3,13,TGTGCCTGGAGTAAGACAGCTGGAAACACCATATATTTT,CAWSKTAGNTIYF
TRBV5-6,TRBD1,.,TRBJ2-7,14,TGTGCCAGCAGCCTAATAACAGGGGCCTACGAGCAGTACTTC,CASSLITGAYEQYF
TRBV5-5,.,.,TRBJ2-7,13,TGTGCCAGCAGCTTTGGGGGGTTCTACGAGCAGTACTTC,CASSFGGFYEQYF
TRBV5-1,TRBD1,.,TRBJ2-5,18,TGCGCCAGCAGCTTGTCTGCGGTGGGCAGGGGGCTCGTAGAGACCCAGTACTTC,CASSLSAVGRGLVETQYF
TRBV7-7,.,.,TRBJ2-2,13,TGTGCTAGCAGCCAAGGGTTCGCCGGGGAGCTGTTTTTT,CASSQGFAGELFF
TRBV11-2,.,.,TRBJ1-1,16,TGTGCCAGCAGCTTAGATACTAGGGACATTAACACTGAAGCTTTCTTT,CASSLDTRDINTEAFF
TRBV6-5,.,.,TRBJ2-7,13,TGTGCCAGCAGTCAGCCGGGACATCCCGAGCAGTACTTC,CASSQPGHPEQYF
TRBV7-9,.,.,TRBJ2-7,13,TGTGCCAGCAGCTGGGAGGGGGCCTACGAGCAGTACTTC,CASSWEGAYEQYF
TRBV15,.,.,TRBJ2-3,16,TGTGCCACCAGCAGAGATTCACACGGCGGGACAGATACGCAGTATTTT,CATSRDSHGGTDTQYF
TRBV5-6,.,few,TRBJ1-1,14,TGTGCCAGCAGCTCAAACCAGGATTGGACTGAAGCTTTCTTT,CASSSNQDWTEAFF
TRBV28,TRBD1,.,TRBJ1-6,15,TGTGCCAGCATCGAGGGGGACAGGCGAGCTTCACCCCTCCACTTT,CASIEGDRRASPLHF
TRBV7-3,TRBD2,.,TRBJ2-5,16,TGTGCCAGCAGCTTACGACTAGCGGGGGTCGGAGAGACCCAGTACTTC,CASSLRLAGVGETQYF
TRBV30,.,once,TRBJ1-5,15,TGTGCCTGGAGTCAGGGCAGCCGGGCGGCTCAGCCCCAGCATTTT,CAWSQGSRAAQPQHF
TRBV18,TRBD2,.,TRBJ2-5,14,TGTGCCAGCTCACCATCTAGCGGACAAGAGACCCAGTACTTC,CASSPSSGQETQYF
TRBV11-1,.,once,TRBJ2-5,13,TGTGCCAGCAGCTTACAGGGGAGGGAGACCCAGTACTTC,CASSLQGRETQYF
TRBV5-1,TRBD1,.,TRBJ2-5,15,TGCGCCAGCAGCTTGCAGGGGCTTCAGGGGGAAGCCCAGTACTTC,CASSLQGLQGEAQYF
TRBV28,.,.,TRBJ2-7,13,TGTGCCAGCAGTTTAGTGGGATCCTACGAGCAGTACTTC,CASSLVGSYEQYF